This TCR beta chain was documented in a study of blood T cells in healthy people across ages (dated by TCRdb to 2015 to 2017). Some background on the complete study: Template switching captured roughly one uniquely barcoded TCR beta cDNA molecule per two T cells in model experiments. To track age-related changes in TCR beta repertoire diversity, the study relied on deep sequencing normalized with unique cDNA molecular identifiers. Four age groups were formed from the donors: young (average roughly 16 years), middle-aged (approximately 39), aged (about 62) and long-lived (82). The study analyzed two additional independent replicas of 1 million unique cDNA reads from the same blood draw for two donors, one aged 18 to 30 and one aged 80 or older. To avoid experimental bias, donors of different ages were spread randomly across the sequencing lanes.

Study-level results and caveats: Compared with the aged group, the long-lived group had more naive CD4+ T cells, fewer expanded clones and increased TCR diversity, a pattern suggesting age selection. A strong correlation was found between observed TCR beta diversity and the percentage of naive T cells measured by flow cytometry. Since profiling was done on bulk unsorted PBMCs, naive and antigen-experienced compartments could not be conclusively compared. Total diversity estimates from one million sequenced T cells were considered lower bounds and underestimates. The CMV infection status of donors was not known, potentially confounding age-related changes in expanded clonotypes. As age increased, observed TCR beta diversity per million T cells dropped in a roughly linear way, and a significant reduction was already evident by age about 36.

The library relied on 5' RACE. Sequencing relied on an Illumina HiSeq 2500. A second PCR of about 6 to 11 cycles was performed with a sample-barcoded 5' primer and a J-beta primer mix. Each TCR beta cDNA molecule received a unique molecular identifier from a template-switch 5' adaptor carrying 12 random nucleotides. Each sample yielded at least 2.5 million CDR3-containing paired-end reads. The Mint cDNA synthesis kit, primed by a TRBC-specific oligonucleotide, was used to synthesize first-strand cDNA from all RNA. Following uracil-DNA glycosylase treatment, a first 18-cycle PCR with universal primers M1SS and BC2_uni_R was performed on all cDNA. As for the original processing: For normalization, 1 million high-quality reads were randomly selected from each sample, with every read carrying a distinct molecular identifier. Instead of being binned into consensus sequences, reads that shared molecular identifiers were thrown out. MiTCR, run with a Q25 quality threshold and the strictest error-elimination algorithm, handled CDR3 identification, clonotype clustering and error correction. A nonparametric unseen species model using Euler transformation provided a lower-bound estimate of total TCR beta diversity. Starting from the raw public reads, TCRdb applied fastp trimming at Q25, assembled clones with MiXCR and retained in-frame beta chains. One record per CDR3 amino acid sequence lists the most common genes and DNA. TCRdb's processing, not the study's, gives the V and J calls here. The sample table shows under 2,000,000 distinct CDR3 sequences, and 49% are seen once. Over 2% of the sample belongs to the ten largest clones.

From the cysteine through the phenylalanine, the CDR3 covers 14 amino acids. The retained sequence is limited to the CDR3, 42 bases, with the frame set at the first base. CDR1 and CDR2 are read off the germline V gene (reference sequence) as PRHDT and FYEKMQ. This clonotype is a singleton in its sample. Its antigen is still unknown. A junction end diverges from the germline sequence, so it may reflect a read error. Systemically healthy Caucasian individuals from Russia, approximately 39 in total and aged about 6 to 95 years, were included as donors. About 9.1 milliliters of peripheral blood were collected from each donor into EDTA-treated Vacutainer tubes. Ficoll-Paque density-gradient centrifugation was used to isolate PBMCs, with at least 7 million per sample. Total RNA, at least 6 micrograms per sample, was extracted from PBMCs with Trizol reagent. For every donor, an aliquot of PBMCs went through flow cytometry to measure the percentages of naive CD45RAhigh/CD27high T cells.

The TCR originated in a middle-aged woman in good health. This chain joins TRBV13 to TRBJ2-7; the D gene could be either TRBD1 or TRBD2, each agreeing at 5 bases. Specimen: blood. The nucleotides are TGTGCCCGCAGCTTTACCGGGACGTTCGGGGAGCAGTACTTC. Its translation is CARSFTGTFGEQYF.